The 19 T cell receptor beta chains in this list originate from one sample, sequenced in a study of blood T cell repertoires in COVID-19. The assay was immunoSEQ multiplex PCR, and TCRdb's table has in-frame clones only and misses some. The sample has fewer than 250,000 clones, 80% to 90% seen once. Input material: peripheral blood. The receptors were gathered from a woman aged 50 to 65 with acute or convalescent COVID-19.

V is TRBV2 and J is TRBJ1-4, with 9 bases that match TRBD1. The V and J ends lost 6 bases and 8 bases, in that order; junction bases with no gene match: 4. There are 13 residues in the CDR3. Germline CDR1 SNHLY, CDR2 FYNNEI. CDR3 in DNA: TGTGCCAGCAGGGCGACAGGGGGGGAAAAACTGTTTTTT. As protein: CASRATGGEKLFF.

V gene TRBV27 combines with J gene TRBJ2-3; 10 bases line up with TRBD2. This CDR3 is 15 amino acids long. The germline gives CDR1 MNHEY, CDR2 SMNVEV (reference sequence). The J segment lost 3 bases and the V segment lost 9 bases, leaving 9 bases of the junction unmatched. The CDR3 nucleotides are TGTGCCAGTCGGTTTATAGCGGGAGGAACAGATACGCAGTATTTT. Its protein is CASRFIAGGTDTQYF.

This clone came up once. V gene TRBV20-1 combines with J gene TRBJ1-1; 7 positions match TRBD1. V trimming: 3 bases; J trimming: 10 bases; junction bases outside the gene matches: 11. The CDR3 runs 13 residues. Germline CDR1 and CDR2: DFQATT and SNEGSKA (reference sequence). The CDR3 nucleotides are TGCAGTGCTAGTAGTCCCGGGACAGTCGTAGCTTTCTTT. Translation gives CSASSPGTVVAFF.

This chain connects TRBV9 to TRBJ2-7; weak D call: TRBD1 (6 bases). CDR1 SGDLS and CDR2 YYNGEE come from the germline V gene. The CDR3 extends over 14 amino acids. Trimming took off 4 bases at V and 4 bases at J, with 15 bases between the two ends. This CDR3 reads CASSKRTESYEQYF. CDR3 nucleotides: TGTGCCAGCAGCAAGCGGACAGAGAGTTACGAGCAGTACTTC.

The V and J genes are TRBV7-8 and TRBJ1-5; D is perhaps TRBD1 (5 bases). CDR3 length: 14 residues. The germline V gene encodes CDR1 SGHVS and CDR2 FQNEAQ. Trimming shortened V by 5 bases and J by 3 bases, and 11 bases separated the two germline ends. This CDR3 reads CASSPGHYNQPQHF. The CDR3, as DNA: TGTGCCAGCAGCCCAGGGCACTACAATCAGCCCCAGCATTTT.

The chain uses TRBV27 and TRBJ2-1; no reliable D call. The V end was cut by 2 bases, the J end by 10 bases, with 18 bases between. Looked up from germline, CDR1 is MNHEY and CDR2 is SMNVEV (reference sequence). The CDR3 consists of 15 residues. CDR3 sequence (DNA): TGTGCCAGCAGTTTAGGGTTTTGGAGACCGGAAGAGCAGTTCTTC. This sequence encodes CASSLGFWRPEEQFF.

A few counts support this clone. The chain uses TRBV21-1 and TRBJ1-5; the table's D call of TRBD1 was not tested on the DNA. TRBV21-1 is annotated as a pseudogene. The CDR3 is 19 residues long. The CDR3 DNA reads TGTGCCAGCAGCAAAGAATTGGGGACAGGGACCCCTTCCAATCAGCCCCAGCATTTT. Amino acids: CASSKELGTGTPSNQPQHF.

This clone was seen only once. The V and J genes are TRBV4-1 and TRBJ1-4, with 8 bases lining up with TRBD1. The trim removed 3 bases at V and 5 bases at J, leaving 5 bases unmatched. CDR1 MGHRA and CDR2 YSYEKL come from the germline V gene. The CDR3 covers 15 residues. The CDR3 DNA reads TGCGCCAGCAGCCAGACGGGACAGGAGAATGAAAAACTGTTTTTT. This encodes CASSQTGQENEKLFF.

The chain couples TRBV6-5 to TRBJ2-5; D possibly corresponds to TRBD1 (6 bases). The ends were cut back, 4 bases at V and 7 bases at J, with 13 bases in the middle. Germline V lookup: CDR1 MNHEY, CDR2 SVGAGI. The CDR3 consists of 13 residues. CDR3 sequence reads: CASSSPGVGTQYF. CDR3 nucleotides: TGTGCCAGCAGTTCTCCAGGGGTCGGGACCCAGTACTTC.

V gene TRBV2 combines with J gene TRBJ1-4, with 8 bases fitting TRBD1. CDR1 SNHLY and CDR2 FYNNEI come from the germline V gene. V shed 4 bases and J 4 bases; nucleotides not matched to a gene: 5. The CDR3 extends over 15 amino acids. This CDR3 reads CASSGTGTINEKLFF. In nucleotides, the CDR3 is TGTGCCAGCAGTGGGACAGGGACAATTAATGAAAAACTGTTTTTT.

The V and J genes are TRBV19 and TRBJ1-1; D might be TRBD1 (6 bases). The germline CDR1 and CDR2 sequences are LNHDA and SQIVND (reference sequence). The CDR3 length is 12 residues. V shed 2 bases and J shed 5 bases, with 6 bases lying between them. This chain's CDR3 is CASSIQGTEAFF. The DNA for the CDR3 is TGTGCCAGTAGTATACAGGGGACTGAAGCTTTCTTT.

The CDR3 DNA is TGTGCCAGCAGTTTACTCTCAGGGGTGGCAGGAAACACCATATATTTT. It translates to CASSLLSGVAGNTIYF. The chain recombines TRBV28 with TRBJ1-3, with D possibly matching TRBD1 (6 bases). Germline V gives CDR1 MDHEN, CDR2 SYDVKM. V was clipped by 2 bases and J by 4 bases, with 15 bases between them. The CDR3 runs to 16 residues.

Only one count was recorded for this clone. Other DNA sequences from this sample encode an identical CDR3 as well. J is TRBJ2-6 and V is TRBV24-1; no firm D call. V was trimmed by 1 base and J by 2 bases, leaving 8 bases between them. Germline assignment: CDR1 KGHDR and CDR2 SFDVKD. The CDR3 extends over 16 amino acids. The CDR3 protein is CATSDFSETGANVLTF. DNA of the CDR3: TGTGCCACCAGTGATTTCTCGGAGACTGGGGCCAACGTCCTGACTTTC.

V gene TRBV7-8 combines with J gene TRBJ2-5, with a weak D call TRBD1 (7 bases). Trimming took 5 bases from V and 1 from J, leaving 14 bases between them. The germline V gene encodes CDR1 SGHVS and CDR2 FQNEAQ. The CDR3 has 15 residues. CDR3 sequence: CASSRGGGLQETQYF. The CDR3 nucleotides read TGTGCCAGCAGCCGCGGAGGGGGCCTCCAAGAGACCCAGTACTTC.

The chain carries TRBV6-5 and TRBJ2-1; 10 nucleotides agree with TRBD2. This CDR3 spans 11 amino acids. The germline V gene has CDR1 MNHEY and CDR2 SVGAGI. Trimming removed 9 bases from V and 9 bases from J; junction bases left unmatched: 2. CDR3 amino acids: CASGLAVEQFF. The CDR3 region has the DNA TGTGCCAGTGGACTAGCGGTTGAGCAGTTCTTC.

This clone was seen once. The chain employs TRBV7-2 and TRBJ2-1; D is undetermined. Germline V gene sequence: CDR1 SGHTA, CDR2 FQGNSA. The CDR3 has 15 residues. Trimming stripped 1 base from V and 8 bases from J, with 15 bases between. CDR3 sequence reads: CASSLVRSSLDEQFF. In DNA, the CDR3 is TGTGCCAGCAGCTTAGTGCGGTCCTCTCTGGATGAGCAGTTCTTC.

The V call is TRBV4-2, the J call TRBJ2-3, with 8 nucleotides matching TRBD2. Germline lookup yields CDR1 LGHNA and CDR2 YNFKEQ. The CDR3 extends over 16 amino acids. J was trimmed by 2 bases and V by 0 bases; bases with no gene match: 4. CDR3 protein: CASSQDLAGLTDTQYF. The CDR3 DNA reads as TGTGCCAGCAGCCAAGATCTAGCGGGCCTCACAGATACGCAGTATTTT.

About this clone: The sample carries other DNA sequences with the same CDR3. J is TRBJ1-3 and V is TRBV5-1; D ambiguous. The CDR3 length is 16 residues. Germline V CDR1 and CDR2: SGHRS, YFSETQ. Deletions cut 0 bases from V and 0 bases from J, with 10 bases between. The CDR3 DNA reads as TGCGCCAGCAGCTTGGGTGGCAGTAACTCTGGAAACACCATATATTTT. Translating it yields CASSLGGSNSGNTIYF.

The rearrangement joins TRBV11-2 to TRBJ2-1, with D perhaps TRBD2 (5 bases). CDR3 length: 14 amino acids. Germline CDR1 is SGHAT and CDR2 is FQNNGV. V gave up 8 bases and J gave up 4 bases, with 15 bases separating them. The CDR3: CASGGSAQYNEQFF. The CDR3 bases are TGTGCCAGCGGAGGTTCAGCCCAGTACAATGAGCAGTTCTTC.